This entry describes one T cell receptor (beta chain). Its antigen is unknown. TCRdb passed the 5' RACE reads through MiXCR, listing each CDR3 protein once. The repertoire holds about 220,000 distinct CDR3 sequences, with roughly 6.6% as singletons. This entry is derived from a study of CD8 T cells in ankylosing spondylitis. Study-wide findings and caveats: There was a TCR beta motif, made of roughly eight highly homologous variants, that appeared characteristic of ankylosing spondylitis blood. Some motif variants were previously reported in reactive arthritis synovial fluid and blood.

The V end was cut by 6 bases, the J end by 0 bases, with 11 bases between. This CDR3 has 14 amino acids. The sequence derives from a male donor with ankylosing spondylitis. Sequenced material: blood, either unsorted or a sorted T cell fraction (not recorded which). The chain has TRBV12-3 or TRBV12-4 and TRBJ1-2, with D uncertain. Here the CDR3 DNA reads TGTGCCAGCAGACAACTCCACCCTAACTATGGCTACACCTTC. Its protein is CASRQLHPNYGYTF.